This T cell receptor (beta chain) was retrieved from a study of blood T cell repertoires in COVID-19. Study information: Sample material is recorded as cDNA or gDNA derived from T cells, B-cell-depleted T cells, or PBMCs.

The germline V gene has CDR1 KGHSH and CDR2 LQKENI. V lost 6 bases to trimming and J lost 10 bases; unmatched junction nucleotides: 14. The CDR3 is 14 amino acids. Data came from immunoSEQ multiplex PCR; TCRdb stores just in-frame clones and leaves some out. This table holds around 100,000 clones, approximately 79% found once. This clone came up a few times. The V gene is TRBV18, the J gene TRBJ1-2; 7 bases align to TRBD1. The specimen was peripheral blood. The clonotype comes from an older man with active or convalescent COVID-19. CDR3 bases: TGTGCCAGCTCCCGAGGGGACAGCTTATGGGACTACACCTTC. It codes for CASSRGDSLWDYTF.